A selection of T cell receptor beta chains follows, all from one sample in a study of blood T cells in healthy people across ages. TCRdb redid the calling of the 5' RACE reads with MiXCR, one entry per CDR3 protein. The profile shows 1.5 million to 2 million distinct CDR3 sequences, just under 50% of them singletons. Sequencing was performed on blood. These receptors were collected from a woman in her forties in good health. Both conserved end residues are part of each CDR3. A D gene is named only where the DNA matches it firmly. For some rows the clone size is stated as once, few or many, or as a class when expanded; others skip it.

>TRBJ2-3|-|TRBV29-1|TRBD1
CSVAPGQGSSTDTQYF
TGCAGCGTTGCCCCGGGACAGGGATCCAGCACAGATACGCAGTATTTT
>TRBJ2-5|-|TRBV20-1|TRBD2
CSARDKRGYQETQYF
TGCAGTGCTAGAGATAAGCGGGGGTACCAAGAGACCCAGTACTTC
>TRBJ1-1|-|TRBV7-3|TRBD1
CASSSTGGRLSEAFF
TGTGCCAGCAGCTCGACAGGGGGACGGCTCTCTGAAGCTTTCTTT
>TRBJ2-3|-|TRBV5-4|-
CASSEGRAATDTQYF
TGTGCCAGCAGCGAGGGACGAGCGGCCACAGATACGCAGTATTTT
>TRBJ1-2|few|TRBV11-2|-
CASSFPPPTYLGYTF
TGTGCCAGCAGCTTTCCGCCGCCCACGTATCTTGGCTACACCTTC
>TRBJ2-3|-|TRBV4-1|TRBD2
CASSQRVAGSTDTQYF
TGCGCCAGCAGCCAACGCGTAGCGGGAAGCACAGATACGCAGTATTTT
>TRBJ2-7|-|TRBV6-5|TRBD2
CASSYSGPSGAYEQYF
TGTGCCAGCAGTTACTCTGGTCCTAGCGGGGCCTACGAGCAGTACTTC
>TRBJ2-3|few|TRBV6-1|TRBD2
CASSKPGLATDTQYF
TGTGCCAGCAGTAAACCGGGACTAGCAACAGATACGCAGTATTTT
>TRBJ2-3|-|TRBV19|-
CATSSLPLTDTQYF
TGTGCCACCTCCAGTCTCCCCCTCACAGATACGCAGTATTTT
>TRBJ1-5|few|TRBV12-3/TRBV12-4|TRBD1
CASRRTGDQPQHF
TGTGCCAGCAGACGAACAGGGGATCAGCCCCAGCATTTT
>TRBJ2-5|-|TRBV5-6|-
CASSQGGWNEQYF
TGTGCCAGCTCCCAGGGGGGTTGGAATGAGCAGTACTTC
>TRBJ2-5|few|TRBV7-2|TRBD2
CASSQPGLGAETQYF
TGTGCCAGCAGCCAACCGGGACTAGGGGCGGAGACCCAGTACTTC
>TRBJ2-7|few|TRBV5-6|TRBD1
CASRKKDRREYEQYF
TGTGCCAGCCGGAAAAAGGACAGGCGTGAATACGAGCAGTACTTC
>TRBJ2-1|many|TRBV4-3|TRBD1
CASSRGQGGYNEQFF
TGCGCCAGCAGCCGAGGACAGGGGGGGTACAATGAGCAGTTCTTC
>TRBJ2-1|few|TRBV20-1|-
CSAGARLGQRDTYNEQFF
TGCAGTGCTGGGGCCCGACTTGGCCAGCGCGATACCTACAATGAGCAGTTCTTC
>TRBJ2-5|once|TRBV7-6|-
CASSSGGSHRGETQYF
TGTGCCAGCAGCTCGGGGGGCAGCCATAGAGGGGAGACCCAGTACTTC
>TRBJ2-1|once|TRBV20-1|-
CSATLKGGNEQFF
TGCAGTGCTACCCTTAAGGGGGGCAATGAGCAGTTCTTC
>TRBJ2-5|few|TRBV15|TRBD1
CATSRSGQEVNEQYF
TGTGCCACCAGCAGATCGGGACAGGAGGTCAATGAGCAGTACTTC
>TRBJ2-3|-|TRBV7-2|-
CASSSPAANTDTQYF
TGTGCCAGCAGCTCCCCGGCAGCTAACACAGATACGCAGTATTTT
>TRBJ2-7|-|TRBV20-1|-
CSARDGEKLYEQYF
TGCAGTGCTAGAGATGGGGAGAAACTATACGAGCAGTACTTC
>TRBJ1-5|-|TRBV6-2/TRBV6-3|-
CASSYLQGRSNQPQHF
TGTGCCAGCAGTTACTTACAGGGTCGGAGCAATCAGCCCCAGCATTTT
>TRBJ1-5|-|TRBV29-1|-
CSVSRVGQPQHF
TGCAGCGTTTCCAGGGTGGGTCAGCCCCAGCATTTT
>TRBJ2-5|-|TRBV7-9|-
CASSPSWTVETQYF
TGTGCCAGCAGCCCATCATGGACAGTAGAGACCCAGTACTTC
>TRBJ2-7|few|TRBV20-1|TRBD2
CSAEPAGRRSSYEQYF
TGCAGTGCTGAGCCAGCGGGGCGGAGGAGCTCCTACGAGCAGTACTTC
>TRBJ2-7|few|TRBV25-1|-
CASRGPASYEQYF
TGTGCCAGCAGAGGGCCGGCCTCCTACGAGCAGTACTTC
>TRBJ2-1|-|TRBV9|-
CASSETPPLAGANNEQFF
TGTGCCAGCAGCGAGACCCCTCCTTTGGCAGGGGCCAACAATGAGCAGTTCTTC
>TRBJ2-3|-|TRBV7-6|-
CASSLALSISTDTQYF
TGTGCCAGCAGCTTAGCGCTGTCAATTAGCACAGATACGCAGTATTTT
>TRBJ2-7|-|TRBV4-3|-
CASSQEGAGAPYKQYF
TGCGCCAGCAGCCAAGAAGGGGCAGGAGCTCCCTACAAGCAGTACTTC
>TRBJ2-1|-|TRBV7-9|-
CASSPRQADEQFF
TGTGCCAGCAGCCCACGACAGGCCGATGAGCAGTTCTTC
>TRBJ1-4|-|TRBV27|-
CASSLTPDREKLFF
TGTGCCAGCAGTTTAACACCAGATAGGGAAAAACTGTTTTTT
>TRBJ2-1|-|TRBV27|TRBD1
CASSGTGIYNEQFF
TGTGCCAGCAGTGGGACAGGGATCTACAATGAGCAGTTCTTC
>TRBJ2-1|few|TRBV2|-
CASSGQISYNEQFF
TGTGCCAGCAGTGGACAGATCTCCTACAATGAGCAGTTCTTC
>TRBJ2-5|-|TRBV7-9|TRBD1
CASRQSDRAGETQYF
TGTGCCAGCAGACAATCCGACAGGGCCGGAGAGACCCAGTACTTC
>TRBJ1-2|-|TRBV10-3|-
CAIRAGTQSYGYTF
TGTGCCATCAGAGCAGGGACCCAAAGCTATGGCTACACCTTC
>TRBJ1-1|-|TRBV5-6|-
CASSFPGMVNTEAFF
TGTGCCAGCAGCTTCCCAGGGATGGTGAACACTGAAGCTTTCTTT
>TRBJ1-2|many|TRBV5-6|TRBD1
CASSATGVYGYTF
TGTGCCAGCAGCGCGACAGGGGTCTATGGCTACACCTTC
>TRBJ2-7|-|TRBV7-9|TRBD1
CASSLEARGGQGRYEQYF
TGTGCCAGCAGCTTAGAGGCCCGAGGGGGCCAGGGACGCTACGAGCAGTACTTC
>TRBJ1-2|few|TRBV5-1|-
CASSPTGQANYGYTF
TGCGCCAGCAGCCCGACGGGGCAGGCTAACTATGGCTACACCTTC
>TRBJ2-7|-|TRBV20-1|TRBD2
CSAVSGGSSYEQYF
TGCAGTGCCGTCAGCGGGGGGAGCTCCTACGAGCAGTACTTC
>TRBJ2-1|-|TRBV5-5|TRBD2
CASSLVALSGGSYNEQFF
TGTGCCAGCAGCTTGGTCGCGCTTAGCGGGGGGTCGTACAATGAGCAGTTCTTC
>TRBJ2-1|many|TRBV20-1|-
CSAREYVAVNEQFF
TGCAGTGCTAGAGAATACGTAGCGGTCAATGAGCAGTTCTTC
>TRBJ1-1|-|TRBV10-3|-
CAILKRGSSDTEAFF
TGTGCCATCCTTAAGAGGGGAAGTTCGGACACTGAAGCTTTCTTT
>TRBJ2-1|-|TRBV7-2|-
CASSLAEVSYNEQFF
TGTGCCAGCAGCTTAGCCGAGGTTTCCTACAATGAGCAGTTCTTC
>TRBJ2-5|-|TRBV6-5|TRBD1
CASSYSWTGRGETQYF
TGTGCCAGCAGTTACTCTTGGACAGGGAGAGGAGAGACCCAGTACTTC
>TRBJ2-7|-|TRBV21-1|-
CASSKARSDSGRPYEQYF
TGTGCCAGCAGCAAAGCGAGATCGGATAGCGGGCGACCCTACGAGCAGTACTTC